The rows below give T cell receptor beta chains drawn from one sample of a study of T-cell reconstitution after alpha-beta-depleted transplantation in children. TCRdb processed the PCR reads anew with MiXCR; each CDR3 protein has one entry. The table has some 500,000 distinct CDR3 sequences, 15% to 20% seen once. The specimen comprised PBMCs from the stem cell graft donor, sampled from the stem cell graft. The receptors stem from a human donor who donated a stem cell graft to a child with acute lymphoblastic leukemia. Both conserved end residues are part of each CDR3. Each record gives: D gene, V gene, clone size, J gene, CDR3 protein, CDR3 DNA. The D gene is left open where the match is weak. A row's size may be missing; if present it is once, few, many or a size class.

d_call: .; v_call: TRBV20-1; clone_size: .; j_call: TRBJ2-5; cdr3_aa: CSAMIGGTQETQYF; cdr3_nt: TGCAGTGCTATGATAGGCGGGACGCAAGAGACCCAGTACTTC
d_call: .; v_call: TRBV5-1; clone_size: .; j_call: TRBJ2-2; cdr3_aa: CASSSVPGATGELFF; cdr3_nt: TGCGCCAGCAGCTCCGTTCCGGGAGCTACCGGGGAGCTGTTTTTT
d_call: .; v_call: TRBV12-3/TRBV12-4; clone_size: .; j_call: TRBJ1-6; cdr3_aa: CASTLGQVNNSPLHF; cdr3_nt: TGTGCCAGCACCCTGGGCCAGGTTAATAATTCACCCCTCCACTTT
d_call: .; v_call: TRBV30; clone_size: .; j_call: TRBJ1-2; cdr3_aa: CAWSARDTHGYTF; cdr3_nt: TGTGCCTGGAGTGCCCGGGACACGCATGGCTACACCTTC
d_call: .; v_call: TRBV5-1; clone_size: few; j_call: TRBJ1-2; cdr3_aa: CASSPTRDGRGYTF; cdr3_nt: TGCGCCAGCTCCCCCACACGAGACGGCAGGGGCTACACCTTC
d_call: .; v_call: TRBV5-6; clone_size: .; j_call: TRBJ2-5; cdr3_aa: CASSSNLQETQYF; cdr3_nt: TGTGCCAGCAGCTCTAATCTCCAAGAGACCCAGTACTTC
d_call: TRBD1; v_call: TRBV5-1; clone_size: .; j_call: TRBJ2-7; cdr3_aa: CASSLLGTAGEQYF; cdr3_nt: TGCGCCAGCAGCTTACTTGGGACAGCTGGGGAGCAGTACTTC
d_call: .; v_call: TRBV10-3; clone_size: .; j_call: TRBJ1-1; cdr3_aa: CAISESKGYDTEAFF; cdr3_nt: TGTGCCATCAGTGAGTCAAAAGGGTACGACACTGAAGCTTTCTTT
d_call: .; v_call: TRBV7-9; clone_size: few; j_call: TRBJ2-1; cdr3_aa: CASSLNLEQFF; cdr3_nt: TGTGCCAGCAGCTTAAACTTAGAGCAGTTCTTC
d_call: .; v_call: TRBV7-9; clone_size: .; j_call: TRBJ2-7; cdr3_aa: CASRFSPSQHYEQYF; cdr3_nt: TGTGCCAGCAGGTTTAGCCCTAGCCAACACTACGAGCAGTACTTC
d_call: .; v_call: TRBV29-1; clone_size: few; j_call: TRBJ2-7; cdr3_aa: CSVGLQGDPYEQYF; cdr3_nt: TGCAGCGTTGGCTTACAGGGCGATCCCTACGAGCAGTACTTC
d_call: TRBD1; v_call: TRBV4-2; clone_size: .; j_call: TRBJ2-1; cdr3_aa: CASSQDLGTGLDEQFF; cdr3_nt: TGTGCCAGCAGCCAAGATTTGGGGACAGGGTTGGATGAGCAGTTCTTC
d_call: TRBD2; v_call: TRBV7-2; clone_size: few; j_call: TRBJ2-4; cdr3_aa: CASSLTLLAGGPKYF; cdr3_nt: TGTGCCAGCAGCTTAACCTTACTAGCGGGAGGACCCAAGTACTTC
d_call: TRBD2; v_call: TRBV20-1; clone_size: .; j_call: TRBJ2-7; cdr3_aa: CSALDIAGGAPGEQYF; cdr3_nt: TGCAGCGCCCTCGATATAGCGGGAGGGGCCCCCGGCGAGCAGTACTTC
d_call: .; v_call: TRBV19; clone_size: .; j_call: TRBJ1-2; cdr3_aa: CASSFTGFRYGYTF; cdr3_nt: TGTGCCAGTAGTTTTACGGGGTTCCGCTATGGCTACACCTTC
d_call: .; v_call: TRBV12-3/TRBV12-4; clone_size: few; j_call: TRBJ2-2; cdr3_aa: CAIRGPRAGELFF; cdr3_nt: TGTGCCATCAGGGGACCGAGGGCCGGGGAGCTGTTTTTT
d_call: TRBD2; v_call: TRBV12-3/TRBV12-4; clone_size: few; j_call: TRBJ2-1; cdr3_aa: CASRPTTSGSYNEQFF; cdr3_nt: TGTGCCAGCAGACCCACCACTAGCGGATCCTACAATGAGCAGTTCTTC
d_call: .; v_call: TRBV19; clone_size: .; j_call: TRBJ1-5; cdr3_aa: CASSTQTARTGNQPQHF; cdr3_nt: TGTGCCAGTAGTACCCAGACAGCTAGGACTGGGAATCAGCCCCAGCATTTT
d_call: TRBD2; v_call: TRBV2; clone_size: .; j_call: TRBJ2-2; cdr3_aa: CARGVGGELFF; cdr3_nt: TGTGCCCGGGGGGTCGGCGGGGAGCTGTTTTTT
d_call: .; v_call: TRBV12-2; clone_size: .; j_call: TRBJ1-5; cdr3_aa: CASRLGQINQPQHF; cdr3_nt: TGTGCAAGTCGCTTAGGGCAGATCAATCAGCCCCAGCATTTT
d_call: TRBD2; v_call: TRBV7-3; clone_size: .; j_call: TRBJ2-1; cdr3_aa: CASSHSGSRSEQFF; cdr3_nt: TGTGCCAGCAGCCATAGCGGGAGCAGGAGTGAGCAGTTCTTC
d_call: .; v_call: TRBV5-4; clone_size: few; j_call: TRBJ2-4; cdr3_aa: CASSWGPTGRVSNIQYF; cdr3_nt: TGTGCCAGCAGCTGGGGGCCGACAGGGAGGGTGTCAAACATTCAGTACTTC
d_call: .; v_call: TRBV9; clone_size: few; j_call: TRBJ1-6; cdr3_aa: CASSAGINSPLHF; cdr3_nt: TGTGCCAGCAGCGCCGGGATTAATTCACCCCTCCACTTT
d_call: .; v_call: TRBV7-9; clone_size: .; j_call: TRBJ1-4; cdr3_aa: CASSLPDKGPKLFF; cdr3_nt: TGTGCCAGCAGCTTACCGGACAAAGGGCCCAAACTGTTTTTT
d_call: TRBD1; v_call: TRBV12-3/TRBV12-4; clone_size: few; j_call: TRBJ1-2; cdr3_aa: CASSLIGTVGYTF; cdr3_nt: TGTGCCAGCAGTTTAATCGGGACAGTTGGCTACACCTTC
d_call: .; v_call: TRBV5-1; clone_size: many; j_call: TRBJ1-6; cdr3_aa: CASSSDPLSVRRSPLHF; cdr3_nt: TGCGCCAGCAGCTCCGACCCGCTAAGTGTACGCCGTTCACCCCTCCACTTT
d_call: .; v_call: TRBV27; clone_size: .; j_call: TRBJ1-6; cdr3_aa: CASGQPFFPLHF; cdr3_nt: TGTGCCAGCGGGCAGCCGTTTTTTCCCCTCCACTTT
d_call: TRBD1; v_call: TRBV12-3/TRBV12-4; clone_size: .; j_call: TRBJ1-1; cdr3_aa: CASGGQGNTEAFF; cdr3_nt: TGTGCCAGCGGGGGACAGGGGAACACTGAAGCTTTCTTT
d_call: .; v_call: TRBV11-1; clone_size: .; j_call: TRBJ1-2; cdr3_aa: CASSLAPPETESADYGYTF; cdr3_nt: TGTGCCAGCAGCTTAGCCCCGCCCGAGACAGAGTCTGCAGACTATGGCTACACCTTC
d_call: TRBD2; v_call: TRBV24-1; clone_size: .; j_call: TRBJ2-5; cdr3_aa: CATSDHGLAGETQYF; cdr3_nt: TGTGCCACCAGTGACCACGGACTAGCGGGGGAGACCCAGTACTTC
d_call: .; v_call: TRBV10-2; clone_size: few; j_call: TRBJ1-5; cdr3_aa: CASRHNSNQPQHF; cdr3_nt: TGCGCCAGCAGACATAATAGCAATCAGCCCCAGCATTTT